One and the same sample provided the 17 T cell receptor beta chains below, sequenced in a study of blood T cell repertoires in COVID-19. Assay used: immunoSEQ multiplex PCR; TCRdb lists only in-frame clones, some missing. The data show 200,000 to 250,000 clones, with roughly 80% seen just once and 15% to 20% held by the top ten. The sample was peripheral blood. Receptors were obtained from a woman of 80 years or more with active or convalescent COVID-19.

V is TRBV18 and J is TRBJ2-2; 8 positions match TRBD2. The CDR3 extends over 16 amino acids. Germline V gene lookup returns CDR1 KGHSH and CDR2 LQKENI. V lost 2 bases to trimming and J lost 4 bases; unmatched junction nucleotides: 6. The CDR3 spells CASSPMGSGITGELFF. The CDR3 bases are TGTGCCAGCTCACCAATGGGTAGCGGGATCACCGGGGAGCTGTTTTTT.

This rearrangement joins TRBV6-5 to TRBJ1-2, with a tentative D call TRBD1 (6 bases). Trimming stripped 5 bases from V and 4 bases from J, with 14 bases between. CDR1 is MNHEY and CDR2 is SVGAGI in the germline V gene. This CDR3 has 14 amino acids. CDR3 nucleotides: TGTGCCAGCAGTAGGGGGACACCGGTCTATGGCTACACCTTC. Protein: CASSRGTPVYGYTF.

CDR3 bases: TGTGCCAGCAGCTTAGACAGGGTCCGCAATCAGCCCCAGCATTTT. Translating it yields CASSLDRVRNQPQHF. The rearrangement uses TRBV7-2 and TRBJ1-5, with D possibly being TRBD1 (6 bases). Trimming pared 1 base from V and 2 bases from J, leaving 9 bases between. The germline V gene has CDR1 SGHTA and CDR2 FQGNSA. CDR3 length: 15 residues. The full variable domain, with the rest looked up from reference TRBV7-2 and TRBJ1-5, is GAGVSQSPSNKVTEKGKDVELRCDPISGHTALYWYRQSLGQGLEFLIYFQGNSAPDKSGLPSDRFSAERTGGSVSTLTIQRTQQEDSAVYLCASSLDRVRNQPQHFGDGTRLSIL.

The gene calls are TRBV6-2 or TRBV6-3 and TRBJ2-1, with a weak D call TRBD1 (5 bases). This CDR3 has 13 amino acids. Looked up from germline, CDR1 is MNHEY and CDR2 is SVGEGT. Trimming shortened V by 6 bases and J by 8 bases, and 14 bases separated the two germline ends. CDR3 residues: CASSPPGLDEQFF. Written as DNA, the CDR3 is TGTGCCAGCAGCCCCCCAGGGCTAGATGAGCAGTTCTTC.

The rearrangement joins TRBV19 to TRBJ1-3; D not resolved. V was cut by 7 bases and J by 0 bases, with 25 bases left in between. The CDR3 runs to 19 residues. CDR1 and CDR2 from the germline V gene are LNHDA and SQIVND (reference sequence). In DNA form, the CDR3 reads TGTGCCAGTATCGACTACGCCCTTACACGCCGTGTCTCTGGAAACACCATATATTTT. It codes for CASIDYALTRRVSGNTIYF.

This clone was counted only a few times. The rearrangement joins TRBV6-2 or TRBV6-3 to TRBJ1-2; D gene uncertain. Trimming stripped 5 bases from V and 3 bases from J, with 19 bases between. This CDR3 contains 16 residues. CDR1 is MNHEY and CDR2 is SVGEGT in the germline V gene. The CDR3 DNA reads TGTGCCAGCAGTACTAACCGAGACCCAACCTACTATGGCTACACCTTC. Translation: CASSTNRDPTYYGYTF.

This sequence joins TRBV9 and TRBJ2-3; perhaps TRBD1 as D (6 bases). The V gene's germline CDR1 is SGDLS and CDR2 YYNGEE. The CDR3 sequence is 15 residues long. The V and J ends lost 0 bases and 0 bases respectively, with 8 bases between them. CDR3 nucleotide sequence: TGTGCCAGCAGCGTAGGACAGGTTAGCACAGATACGCAGTATTTT. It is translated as CASSVGQVSTDTQYF.

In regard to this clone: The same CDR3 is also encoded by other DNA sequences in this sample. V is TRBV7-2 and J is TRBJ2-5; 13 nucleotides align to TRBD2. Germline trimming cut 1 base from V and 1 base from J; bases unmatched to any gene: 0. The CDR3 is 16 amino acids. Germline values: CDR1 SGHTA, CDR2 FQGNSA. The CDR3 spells CASSLGLAGGQETQYF. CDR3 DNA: TGTGCCAGCAGCTTAGGACTAGCGGGGGGCCAAGAGACCCAGTACTTC.

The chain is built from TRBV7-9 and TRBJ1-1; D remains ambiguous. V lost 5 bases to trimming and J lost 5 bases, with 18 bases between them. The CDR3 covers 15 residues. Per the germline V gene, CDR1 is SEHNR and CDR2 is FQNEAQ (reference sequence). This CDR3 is CASSRKLEGGTEAFF. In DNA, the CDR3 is TGTGCCAGCAGCCGCAAACTCGAGGGAGGGACTGAAGCTTTCTTT.

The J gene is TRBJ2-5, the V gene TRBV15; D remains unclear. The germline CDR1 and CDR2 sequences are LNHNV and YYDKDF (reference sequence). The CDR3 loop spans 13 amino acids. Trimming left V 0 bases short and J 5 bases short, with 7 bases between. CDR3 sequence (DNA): TGTGCCACCAGCAGAGATAAAATGGAGACCCAGTACTTC. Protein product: CATSRDKMETQYF.

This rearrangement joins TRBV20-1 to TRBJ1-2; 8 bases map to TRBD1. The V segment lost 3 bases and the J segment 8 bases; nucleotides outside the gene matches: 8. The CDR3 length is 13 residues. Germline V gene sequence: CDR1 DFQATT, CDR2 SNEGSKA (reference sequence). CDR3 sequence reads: CSASLGQGAGYTF. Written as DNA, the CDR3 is TGCAGTGCTAGTCTAGGCCAGGGGGCCGGCTACACCTTC.

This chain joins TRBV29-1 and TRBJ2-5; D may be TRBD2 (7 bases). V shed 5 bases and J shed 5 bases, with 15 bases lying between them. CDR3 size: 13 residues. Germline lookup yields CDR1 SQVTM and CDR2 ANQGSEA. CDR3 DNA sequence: TGCAGCGTTTTCGGGGGGCTCTTGGAGACCCAGTACTTC. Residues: CSVFGGLLETQYF.

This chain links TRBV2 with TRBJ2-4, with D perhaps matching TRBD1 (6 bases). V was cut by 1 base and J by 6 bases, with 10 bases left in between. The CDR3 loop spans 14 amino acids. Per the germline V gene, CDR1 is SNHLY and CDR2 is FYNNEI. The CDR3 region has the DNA TGTGCCAGCAGTGAAGACAGGGTAGGAAACATTCAGTACTTC. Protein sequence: CASSEDRVGNIQYF.

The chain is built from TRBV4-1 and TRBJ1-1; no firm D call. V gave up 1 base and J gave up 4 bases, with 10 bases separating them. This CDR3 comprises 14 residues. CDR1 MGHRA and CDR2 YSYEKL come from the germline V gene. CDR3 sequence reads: CASSQGLRGTEAFF. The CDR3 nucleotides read TGCGCCAGCAGCCAAGGCCTCCGGGGCACTGAAGCTTTCTTT.

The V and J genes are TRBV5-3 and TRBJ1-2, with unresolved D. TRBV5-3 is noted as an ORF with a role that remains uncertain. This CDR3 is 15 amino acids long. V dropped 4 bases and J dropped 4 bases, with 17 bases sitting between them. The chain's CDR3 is CARSTGVVGGYGYTF. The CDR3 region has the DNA TGTGCCAGAAGCACTGGAGTTGTCGGTGGCTATGGCTACACCTTC.

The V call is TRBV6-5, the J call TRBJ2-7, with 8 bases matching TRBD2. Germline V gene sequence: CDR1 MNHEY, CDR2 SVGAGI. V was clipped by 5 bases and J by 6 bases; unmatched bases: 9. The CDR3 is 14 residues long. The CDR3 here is CASSLRGGMIEQYF. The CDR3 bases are TGTGCCAGCAGTCTCCGGGGGGGCATGATCGAGCAGTACTTC.

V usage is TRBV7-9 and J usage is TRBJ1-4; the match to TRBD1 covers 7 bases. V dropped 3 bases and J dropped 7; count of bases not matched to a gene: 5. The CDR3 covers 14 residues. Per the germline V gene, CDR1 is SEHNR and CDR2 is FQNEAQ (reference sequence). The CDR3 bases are TGTGCCAGCAGCTTCACAGGGGTGGGTGAAAAACTGTTTTTT. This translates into CASSFTGVGEKLFF.